The rows below give T cell receptor beta chains drawn from one sample of a study of T cell responses to AZD1222 COVID-19 vaccine. TCRdb keeps only in-frame clones here, not all; method: immunoSEQ multiplex PCR. The sample holds 120,000 to 150,000 clones, 80% to 90% seen once. Sequencing was performed on peripheral blood, taken on day 0 of AZD1222 vaccination. These receptors were taken from an adult in good health. The CDR3 runs from the conserved cysteine through the conserved F or W. Fields, in order: clone size, V gene, CDR3 protein. Rows give clone size only sometimes, using once, few, many, or a class for an expanded clone.

clone size: -
V gene: TRBV30
CDR3 protein: CAWSDSAYEAFF

clone size: -
V gene: TRBV7-9
CDR3 protein: CASSILQGADQPQHF

clone size: -
V gene: TRBV28
CDR3 protein: CASTLQLYQPQHF

clone size: -
V gene: TRBV19
CDR3 protein: CASTIGAGVKTQYF

clone size: -
V gene: TRBV6-7
CDR3 protein: CASSYLAGGFNEQFF

clone size: -
V gene: TRBV27
CDR3 protein: CASRSLRQAPNYGYTF

clone size: -
V gene: TRBV28
CDR3 protein: CATYREDGNTIYF

clone size: few
V gene: TRBV19
CDR3 protein: CASSMGGGVAKNIQYF

clone size: -
V gene: TRBV7-9
CDR3 protein: CASSGPGWERQPQHF

clone size: -
V gene: TRBV6-2/TRBV6-3
CDR3 protein: CASSFPGDQPQHF

clone size: -
V gene: TRBV4-3
CDR3 protein: CASSRDTYGYTF

clone size: -
V gene: TRBV4-3
CDR3 protein: CASSQVSAGRNEQFF

clone size: -
V gene: TRBV7-8
CDR3 protein: CASSLARLAVNTGELFF

clone size: -
V gene: TRBV14
CDR3 protein: CASSQVKGAYFKTQYF

clone size: -
V gene: TRBV19
CDR3 protein: CASSLGQNTEAFF

clone size: -
V gene: TRBV7-8
CDR3 protein: CASSLTPAGGYEQYF

clone size: few
V gene: TRBV4-3
CDR3 protein: CASSQEVALGTEAFF

clone size: -
V gene: TRBV7-8
CDR3 protein: CASSLAQLAVSQETQYF

clone size: -
V gene: TRBV5-1
CDR3 protein: CASSLTGPNSPLHF

clone size: -
V gene: TRBV6-4
CDR3 protein: CASSLNREYNEQFF

clone size: -
V gene: TRBV11-3
CDR3 protein: CASSSSGPDLFF

clone size: -
V gene: TRBV19
CDR3 protein: CASSMGNSPLHF

clone size: -
V gene: TRBV10-3
CDR3 protein: CAISRDQKGNTIYF

clone size: -
V gene: TRBV11-3
CDR3 protein: CASSLDQWVTGARTEAFF

clone size: -
V gene: TRBV4-3
CDR3 protein: CASSQDREGTDTEAFF

clone size: once
V gene: TRBV7-2
CDR3 protein: CASSLYTGQVSGNTIYF

clone size: once
V gene: TRBV10-1
CDR3 protein: CASGVLGAYNEQFF

clone size: -
V gene: TRBV5-1
CDR3 protein: CASSLRQGASSTQYF

clone size: few
V gene: TRBV5-1
CDR3 protein: CASSLEASGLWSGANVLTF

clone size: -
V gene: TRBV27
CDR3 protein: CASSWTGGTNEQFF

clone size: -
V gene: TRBV30
CDR3 protein: CAWRAGTAEAFF

clone size: -
V gene: TRBV10-3
CDR3 protein: CAISELTGTGSRTEAFF

clone size: -
V gene: TRBV18
CDR3 protein: CASSQRTGEAFF

clone size: -
V gene: TRBV19
CDR3 protein: CASSIGGETAGYTF

clone size: -
V gene: TRBV4-3
CDR3 protein: CASSQDDTLGYNEQFF

clone size: -
V gene: TRBV30
CDR3 protein: CAWSAGIPSTEAFF

clone size: -
V gene: TRBV4-2
CDR3 protein: CASKETSGLNEQFF

clone size: -
V gene: TRBV28
CDR3 protein: CASSLTGVNSPLHF

clone size: -
V gene: TRBV28
CDR3 protein: CASSVPTGRTEAFF

clone size: -
V gene: TRBV4-2
CDR3 protein: CASSQDRGGPPYNEQFF

clone size: -
V gene: TRBV7-9
CDR3 protein: CASSSPPWDRGTANEKLFF

clone size: -
V gene: TRBV29-1
CDR3 protein: CSARQGSTDTQYF

clone size: -
V gene: TRBV28
CDR3 protein: CASRGGNQPQHF

clone size: -
V gene: TRBV18
CDR3 protein: CASSPRTSGTYNEQFF

clone size: -
V gene: TRBV7-9
CDR3 protein: CASSPALRTDTQYF

clone size: -
V gene: TRBV19
CDR3 protein: CASSLGQGNSPLHF

clone size: -
V gene: TRBV7-9
CDR3 protein: CASSPPGTGKAYEQYF

clone size: -
V gene: TRBV6-5
CDR3 protein: CASSYLAGATDTQYF

clone size: -
V gene: TRBV3-1/TRBV3-2
CDR3 protein: CASSQEPGGQGLARTTEAFF

clone size: -
V gene: TRBV28
CDR3 protein: CASSPHREQYF

clone size: once
V gene: TRBV20-1
CDR3 protein: CSASSWDSPNTEAFF

clone size: -
V gene: TRBV4-3
CDR3 protein: CASSQDYRGNEKLFF

clone size: -
V gene: TRBV27
CDR3 protein: CASSPRRSYEQYF

clone size: once
V gene: TRBV30
CDR3 protein: CACTGTGVRYTEAFF

clone size: -
V gene: TRBV15
CDR3 protein: CATSRDGSGTNTEAFF

clone size: few
V gene: TRBV7-2
CDR3 protein: CASSLRAGTSGSYEQYF

clone size: -
V gene: TRBV21-1
CDR3 protein: CASSTPRTSIRTPPCNEQFF

clone size: -
V gene: TRBV2
CDR3 protein: CASSEAPALQETQYF